The T cell receptor (beta chain) under discussion was sequenced for a study of T cell responses to AZD1222 COVID-19 vaccine. General observations from the study: Vaccine-associated CD4 TCRs ranged over spike, dominating at 160-218 and 743-854. There were mostly white British donors and more females than males, and clonal diversity was possibly underestimated. Baseline serology detected seropositivity in only 5 to 7 AZD1222 recipients.

The CDR3 totals 14 residues. Germline values: CDR1 MNHEY, CDR2 SVGAGI. Trimming shortened V by 7 bases and J by 7 bases, and 16 bases separated the two germline ends. To note about this clone: The antigen remains unidentified.

Profiled with immunoSEQ multiplex PCR; TCRdb holds only in-frame clones, not every one. The repertoire consists of about 120,000 clones, with about nine tenths occurring once and the leading ten covering 5.5% to 7%. This material consisted of peripheral blood, taken on day 0 of AZD1222 vaccination. The rearrangement links TRBV6-5 to TRBJ1-4; TRBD1 is a possible D gene (6 bases). The receptor's source is an adult in good health. CDR3 protein: CASISGANGEKLFF. CDR3 DNA sequence: TGTGCCAGCATCTCAGGGGCCAACGGTGAAAAACTGTTTTTT.